The count of the clone carrying this T cell receptor beta chain is one. The antigen is undetermined. The data derive from a study of cytotoxic CD8 clonotypes in ibrutinib-treated CLL. The germline V gene has CDR1 SGHTA and CDR2 FQGNSA. The V gene end was trimmed by 5 bases and the J gene end by 2 bases; junction bases not matched to a gene: 13. CDR3 size: 17 residues. Study-level points and caveats: Clonality was elevated at ibrutinib response and had returned toward baseline at progression.

Assay used: immunoSEQ multiplex PCR; TCRdb lists only in-frame clones, some missing. Of more than 300,000 clones in the sample, about 77% were seen once. This clonotype was obtained from a human donor with chronic lymphocytic leukemia. This material consisted of PBMCs, taken before ibrutinib treatment. V and J are TRBV7-2 and TRBJ2-3; 7 bases fit TRBD1. The CDR3 nucleotides read TGTGCCAGCAGCCAAACGAGGGGGCCGTTTTCCACAGATACGCAGTATTTT. It specifies CASSQTRGPFSTDTQYF.